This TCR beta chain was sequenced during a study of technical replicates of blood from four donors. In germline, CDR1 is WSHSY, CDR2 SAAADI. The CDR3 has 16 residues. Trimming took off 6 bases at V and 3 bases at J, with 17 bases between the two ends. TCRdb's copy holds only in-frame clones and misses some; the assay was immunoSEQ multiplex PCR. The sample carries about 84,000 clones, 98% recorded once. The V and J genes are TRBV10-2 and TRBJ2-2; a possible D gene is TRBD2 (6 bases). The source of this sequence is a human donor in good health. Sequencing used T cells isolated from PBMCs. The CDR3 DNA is TGCGCCAGCAGCGTAAGGAGAACGGGAGACACCGGGGAGCTGTTTTTT. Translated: CASSVRRTGDTGELFF.